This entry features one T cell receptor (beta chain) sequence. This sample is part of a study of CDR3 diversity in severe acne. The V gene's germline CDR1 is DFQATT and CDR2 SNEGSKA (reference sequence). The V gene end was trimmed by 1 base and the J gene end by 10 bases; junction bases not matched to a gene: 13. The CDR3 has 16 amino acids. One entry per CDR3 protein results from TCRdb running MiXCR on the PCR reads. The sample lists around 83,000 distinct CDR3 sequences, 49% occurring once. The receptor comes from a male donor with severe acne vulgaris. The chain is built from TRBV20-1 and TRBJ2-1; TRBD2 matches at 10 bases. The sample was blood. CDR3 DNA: TGCAGTGCTAGAGCGGCTAGCGGGAGCCCGGGGGGGGAGCAGTTCTTC. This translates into CSARAASGSPGGEQFF.